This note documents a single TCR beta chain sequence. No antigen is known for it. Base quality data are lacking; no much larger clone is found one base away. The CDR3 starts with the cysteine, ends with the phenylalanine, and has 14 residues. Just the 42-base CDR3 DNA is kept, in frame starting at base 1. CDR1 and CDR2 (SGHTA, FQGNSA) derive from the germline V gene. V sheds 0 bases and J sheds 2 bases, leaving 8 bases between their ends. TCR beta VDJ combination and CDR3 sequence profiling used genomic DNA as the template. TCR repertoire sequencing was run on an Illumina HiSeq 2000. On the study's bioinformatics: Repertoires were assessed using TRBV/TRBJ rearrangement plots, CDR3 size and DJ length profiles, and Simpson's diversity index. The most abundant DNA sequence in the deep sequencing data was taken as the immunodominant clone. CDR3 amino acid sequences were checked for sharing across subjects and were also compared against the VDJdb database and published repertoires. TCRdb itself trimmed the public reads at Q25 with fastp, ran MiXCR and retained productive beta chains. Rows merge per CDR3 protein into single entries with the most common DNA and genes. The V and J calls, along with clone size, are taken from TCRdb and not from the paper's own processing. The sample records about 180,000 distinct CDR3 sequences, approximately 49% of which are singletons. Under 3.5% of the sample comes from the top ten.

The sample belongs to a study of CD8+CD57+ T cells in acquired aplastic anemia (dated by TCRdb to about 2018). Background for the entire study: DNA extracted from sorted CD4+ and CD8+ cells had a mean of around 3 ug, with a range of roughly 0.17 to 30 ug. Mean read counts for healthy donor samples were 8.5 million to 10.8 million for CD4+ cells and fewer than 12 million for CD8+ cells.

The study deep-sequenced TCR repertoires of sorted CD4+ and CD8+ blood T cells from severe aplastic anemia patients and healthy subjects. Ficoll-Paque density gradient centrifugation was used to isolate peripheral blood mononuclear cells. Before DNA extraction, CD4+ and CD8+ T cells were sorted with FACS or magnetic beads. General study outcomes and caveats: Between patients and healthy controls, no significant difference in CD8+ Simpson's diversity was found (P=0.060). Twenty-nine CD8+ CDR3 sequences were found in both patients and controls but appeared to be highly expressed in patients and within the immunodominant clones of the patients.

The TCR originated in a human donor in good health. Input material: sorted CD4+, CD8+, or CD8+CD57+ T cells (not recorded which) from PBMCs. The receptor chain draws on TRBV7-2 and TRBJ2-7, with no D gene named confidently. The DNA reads TGTGCCAGCAGCTTAGCCTCGGCGCCCTACGAGCAGTACTTC. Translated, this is CASSLASAPYEQYF.